The next 28 T cell receptor beta chains were all read from a single sample in a study of identical twins. TCRdb reprocessed the 5' RACE reads with MiXCR, giving one entry per CDR3 protein. The sample yields 510,000 or so distinct CDR3 sequences, 13% to 15% seen once. These data were also filed under a second study, of yellow fever vaccine responses in identical twins.

The sequenced material came from CD4+ T cells sorted from blood. The origin of the receptors is a woman between 18 and 29 years old in good health.

This clonotype was seen a few times. This chain connects TRBV4-2 to TRBJ1-4; D uncertain. This CDR3 contains 16 residues. In germline, CDR1 is LGHNA, CDR2 YNFKEQ. V shed 0 bases and J shed 0 bases, with 8 bases lying between them. The CDR3 DNA reads TGTGCCAGCAGCCAAGATTTGGGGACAACTAATGAAAAACTGTTTTTT. Translated: CASSQDLGTTNEKLFF.

This clonotype showed up many times. This sequence joins TRBV5-1 and TRBJ2-2; no reliable D call. This CDR3 is 14 amino acids long. Germline V gene data show CDR1 as SGHRS and CDR2 as YFSETQ. Trimming stripped 1 base from V and 0 bases from J, with 4 bases between. CDR3 residues: CASSLSTNTGELFF. In DNA, the CDR3 is TGCGCCAGCAGCTTGTCGACGAACACCGGGGAGCTGTTTTTT.

There are a few counts of this clonotype. The chain joins TRBV29-1 to TRBJ1-1; D is unresolved. The V end lost 6 bases, the J end lost 0 bases, and 11 bases lay between the germline ends. Germline assignment: CDR1 SQVTM and CDR2 ANQGSEA. The CDR3 runs to 13 residues. This CDR3 reads CSVKQSMNTEAFF. As DNA, the CDR3 is TGCAGCGTCAAACAGAGTATGAACACTGAAGCTTTCTTT.

This clonotype has just a few counts. The chain joins TRBV5-1 to TRBJ2-2; a weak D match, TRBD1 (6 bases). CDR3 length equals 15 residues. Per germline, CDR1 SGHRS and CDR2 YFSETQ. The germline V and J ends were trimmed by 4 bases and 2 bases, with 12 bases remaining between them. CDR3 sequence: CASSADRPNTGELFF. The CDR3, as DNA: TGCGCCAGCAGCGCCGACAGGCCAAACACCGGGGAGCTGTTTTTT.

This clonotype was detected only a few times. The CDR3 region has the DNA TGTGCCAGCAGTTTCCAACCCCCGGGGGCTAACTACGAGCAGTACGTC. Amino acid sequence: CASSFQPPGANYEQYV. This rearrangement joins TRBV27 to TRBJ2-7, with D perhaps matching TRBD1 or TRBD2 (6 bases each). In germline, CDR1 is MNHEY, CDR2 SMNVEV (reference sequence). Trimming removed 3 bases at V and 3 bases at J, with 18 bases between. The CDR3 length is 16 residues.

The chain uses TRBV10-3 and TRBJ2-3; maybe TRBD1 (6 bases). V was shortened by 0 bases and J by 2 bases, with 15 bases between the two germline ends. Germline V lookup: CDR1 ENHRY, CDR2 SYGVKD. The CDR3 runs 17 residues. DNA for the CDR3: TGTGCCATCAGTGAGTCAGGGGCTGGGACATCCACAGATACGCAGTATTTT. This codes for CAISESGAGTSTDTQYF.

This clonotype was counted a few times. A junction boundary mismatches the germline segment, possibly from a read error. The chain combines TRBV6-5 with TRBJ1-2; 9 nucleotides align to TRBD1. CDR3 length: 14 amino acids. Germline V lookup: CDR1 MNHEY, CDR2 SVGAGI. CDR3 sequence reads: CASSYSPGTGKYSF. The CDR3 DNA follows: TGTGCCAGCAGTTACTCGCCCGGGACAGGGAAGTACTCCTTC.

This clonotype was found a few times. J is TRBJ2-3 and V is TRBV7-9; 14 nucleotides line up with TRBD2. The germline gives CDR1 SEHNR, CDR2 FQNEAQ (reference sequence). The CDR3 runs 17 residues. V lost 6 bases and J lost 0; bases outside the gene matches: 5. Here the CDR3 reads CASSPWTSGRSTDTQYF. The CDR3 nucleotides are TGTGCCAGCAGTCCATGGACTAGCGGGAGGAGCACAGATACGCAGTATTTT.

The V gene is TRBV6-5, the J gene TRBJ2-1, with D tentatively TRBD2 (6 bases). The CDR3 is 15 residues long. Deletions cut 2 bases from V and 4 bases from J, with 12 bases between. Per germline, CDR1 MNHEY and CDR2 SVGAGI. For the CDR3, the DNA is TGTGCCAGCAGTTACGGGGGTAGCGGATACAATGAGCAGTTCTTC. This codes for CASSYGGSGYNEQFF.

This chain uses TRBV6-5 with TRBJ2-1, with D unresolved. Germline loops: CDR1 MNHEY, CDR2 SVGAGI. V was shortened by 1 base and J by 4 bases, with 11 bases between the two germline ends. The CDR3 is 15 amino acids. Here the CDR3 reads CASSYFPTVYNEQFF. The CDR3 DNA reads as TGTGCCAGCAGTTACTTTCCAACAGTTTACAATGAGCAGTTCTTC.

The gene calls are TRBV20-1 and TRBJ1-5; D not certain. V was cut by 3 bases and J by 0 bases, with 6 bases left in between. This CDR3 is 13 amino acids long. Germline loops: CDR1 DFQATT, CDR2 SNEGSKA (reference sequence). The CDR3 sequence is CSASSDSNQPQHF. Here the CDR3 DNA reads TGCAGTGCTAGCTCAGATAGCAATCAGCCCCAGCATTTT.

The chain joins TRBV20-1 to TRBJ2-1; D ambiguous. With 6 bases removed from V and 6 bases from J, the gap between germline ends came to 9 bases. The germline CDR1 and CDR2 sequences are DFQATT and SNEGSKA (reference sequence). The CDR3 consists of 11 residues. Written as DNA, the CDR3 is TGCAGTGCCTCCGTTCTCAATGAGCAGTTCTTC. This encodes CSASVLNEQFF.

The chain recombines TRBV12-3 or TRBV12-4 with TRBJ2-3; no clear D. V lost 8 bases to trimming and J lost 1 base, with 13 bases between them. This CDR3 region has 14 residues. CDR3 residues: CASGIPLRTDTQYF. CDR3 sequence (DNA): TGTGCCAGCGGAATCCCTCTCCGCACAGATACGCAGTATTTT.

The chain carries TRBV20-1 and TRBJ1-1; D ambiguous. Trimming removed 0 bases at V and 2 bases at J, with 13 bases between. Germline V gives CDR1 DFQATT, CDR2 SNEGSKA (reference sequence). The CDR3 runs 15 residues. For the CDR3, the DNA is TGCAGTGCTAGAGACGGCTGGTGGGGTAACACTGAAGCTTTCTTT. It specifies CSARDGWWGNTEAFF.

This clonotype was found a few times. The V and J genes are TRBV15 and TRBJ2-1; D perhaps matches TRBD2 (5 bases). This CDR3 spans 15 amino acids. Deletions cut 1 base from V and 4 bases from J, with 11 bases between. Per the germline V gene, CDR1 is LNHNV and CDR2 is YYDKDF (reference sequence). CDR3 loop: CATSRGSEVYNEQFF. CDR3 DNA sequence: TGTGCCACCAGCAGAGGGTCGGAGGTGTACAATGAGCAGTTCTTC. The full variable domain, completed using reference TRBV15 and TRBJ2-1, is DAMVIQNPRYQVTQFGKPVTLSCSQTLNHNVMYWYQQKSSQAPKLLFHYYDKDFNNEADTPDNFQSRRPNTSFCFLDIRSPGLGDTAMYLCATSRGSEVYNEQFFGPGTRLTVL.

This clonotype has a handful of counts. This sequence joins TRBV7-9 and TRBJ1-1, with unresolved D. From germline, CDR1 is SEHNR and CDR2 FQNEAQ (reference sequence). The CDR3 is 14 amino acids. V was shortened by 3 bases and J by 3 bases, with 11 bases between the two germline ends. The CDR3 region has the DNA TGTGCCAGCAGCTTTAGAGGCGACGACACTGAAGCTTTCTTT. Translated: CASSFRGDDTEAFF.

This clonotype has ten or more counts. Relative to the germline gene, one junction end is altered; a read error may explain this. V and J are TRBV5-1 and TRBJ2-5; D is uncertain. CDR3 length equals 13 residues. The germline V gene encodes CDR1 SGHRS and CDR2 YFSETQ. DNA of the CDR3: TGTGCCAGCAGCCTGGGGATCCAAGAGACCCAGTACTTC. Amino acids: CASSLGIQETQYF.

J is TRBJ2-6 and V is TRBV6-1, with D perhaps matching TRBD2 (5 bases). Germline lookup yields CDR1 MNHNS and CDR2 SASEGT. Trimming removed 7 bases at V and 0 bases at J, with 16 bases between. The CDR3 totals 17 residues. CDR3 region: CASTSSSGYSGANVLTF. DNA of the CDR3: TGTGCCAGCACCTCCTCAAGCGGATACTCTGGGGCCAACGTCCTGACTTTC.

This clonotype has just a few counts. V is TRBV10-3 and J is TRBJ1-1, with D perhaps TRBD1 (5 bases). Germline lookup yields CDR1 ENHRY and CDR2 SYGVKD. The V gene lost 4 bases and the J gene lost 1 base, with 10 bases spanning the gap. CDR3 length: 14 amino acids. The chain's CDR3 is CAISGGGRNTEAFF. CDR3 nucleotide sequence: TGTGCCATCAGTGGCGGGGGAAGGAACACTGAAGCTTTCTTT.

This clonotype was counted a few times. The rearrangement links TRBV20-1 to TRBJ2-3; 7 bases are a match to TRBD2. This CDR3 has 16 amino acids. Looked up from germline, CDR1 is DFQATT and CDR2 is SNEGSKA (reference sequence). V lost 3 bases, J lost 2 bases, and 11 bases stayed unmatched. CDR3 sequence (DNA): TGCAGTGCTAGGGAAGAAAGGACTAGTAACACAGATACGCAGTATTTT. Its translation is CSAREERTSNTDTQYF.

V is TRBV11-2 and J is TRBJ2-7; TRBD1 matches at 7 bases. V lost 4 bases to trimming and J lost 4 bases; unmatched junction nucleotides: 10. This CDR3 comprises 15 residues. Germline V gives CDR1 SGHAT, CDR2 FQNNGV. The CDR3 here is CASSSSAGGAYEQYF. In DNA, the CDR3 is TGTGCCAGCAGCTCCAGTGCAGGGGGAGCTTACGAGCAGTACTTC. Complete variable domain (other parts from reference TRBV11-2 and TRBJ2-7): EAGVAQSPRYKIIEKRQSVAFWCNPISGHATLYWYQQILGQGPKLLIQFQNNGVVDDSQLPKDRFSAERLKGVDSTLKIQPAKLEDSAVYLCASSSSAGGAYEQYFGPGTRLTVT.

This clonotype came up many times. The rearrangement uses TRBV9 and TRBJ2-7; 14 nucleotides agree with TRBD2. Trimming cost V 3 bases and J 5 bases; bases outside gene matches: 4. This CDR3 spans 15 amino acids. The germline V gene encodes CDR1 SGDLS and CDR2 YYNGEE. CDR3 residues: CASSEGLAGVHEQYF. The CDR3 DNA reads as TGTGCCAGCAGCGAGGGACTAGCGGGAGTCCACGAGCAGTACTTC.

The chain carries TRBV5-1 and TRBJ2-7, with 8 bases identical to TRBD1. CDR1 is SGHRS, CDR2 YFSETQ, per germline. V gave up 4 bases and J gave up 6 bases; unmatched junction bases: 6. The CDR3 is made up of 13 amino acids. This chain's CDR3 is CASSDGQGSEQYV. DNA for the CDR3: TGCGCCAGCAGCGACGGACAGGGAAGCGAGCAGTACGTC.

This clonotype has just a few counts. This chain links TRBV9 with TRBJ2-3; 14 nucleotides agree with TRBD2. The CDR3 totals 19 residues. CDR1 is SGDLS and CDR2 is YYNGEE in the germline V gene. J gave up 2 bases and V 2 bases, and 10 bases lay outside the gene matches. CDR3 residues: CASSVQPGLAGEITDTQYF. CDR3 DNA sequence: TGTGCCAGCAGCGTCCAACCGGGACTAGCGGGGGAGATCACAGATACGCAGTATTTT.

The chain carries TRBV28 and TRBJ2-1; D tentatively fits TRBD1 or TRBD2 (5 bases each). CDR3 length equals 14 residues. Per germline, CDR1 MDHEN and CDR2 SYDVKM. Trimming took off 7 bases at V and 2 bases at J, with 12 bases between the two ends. The CDR3 region has the DNA TGTGCCAGCATCAGGGACGCAACCTACAATGAGCAGTTCTTC. This gives the protein CASIRDATYNEQFF.

The chain is built from TRBV10-3 and TRBJ2-5; no firm D call. The CDR3 contains 12 residues. V lost 0 bases and J 2 bases, leaving 1 base between the germline ends. In germline, CDR1 is ENHRY, CDR2 SYGVKD. CDR3 amino acids: CAISESQETQYF. The CDR3 coding sequence is TGTGCCATCAGTGAGTCGCAAGAGACCCAGTACTTC.

This chain links TRBV5-1 with TRBJ2-3; TRBD2 matches 12 bases. CDR3 length equals 17 residues. V was clipped by 5 bases and J by 4 bases; unmatched bases: 11. Germline V lookup: CDR1 SGHRS, CDR2 YFSETQ. The CDR3 loop reads CASRLPQGLAGSDTQYF. The CDR3 nucleotides are TGCGCCAGCAGGTTACCCCAAGGACTAGCGGGATCAGATACGCAGTATTTT.

The chain uses TRBV7-9 and TRBJ2-1; D unresolved. Trimming pared 4 bases from V and 8 bases from J, leaving 21 bases between. From germline, CDR1 is SEHNR and CDR2 FQNEAQ (reference sequence). The CDR3 contains 16 residues. The CDR3 bases are TGTGCCAGCAGCTCCCTTGACGTAGCCCGATCGGATGAGCAGTTCTTC. Its translation is CASSSLDVARSDEQFF. The full variable domain, rest sourced from reference TRBV7-9 and TRBJ2-1, is DTGVSQNPRHKITKRGQNVTFRCDPISEHNRLYWYRQTLGQGPEFLTYFQNEAQLEKSRLLSDRFSAERPKGSFSTLEIQRTEQGDSAMYLCASSSLDVARSDEQFFGPGTRLTVL.